One sample yielded the 27 T cell receptor beta chains listed below, sequenced in a study of Tregs in tolerant kidney transplant recipients. Here immunoSEQ multiplex PCR was the method, and the copy in TCRdb shows in-frame clones only, minus some. The sample yields tens of thousands of clones, approximately 94% seen once. This specimen consisted of CD4+ T cells from blood, obtained before the transplant. The receptors here all came from a human donor who received a combined kidney and bone marrow transplant.

The chain links TRBV4-3 to TRBJ1-1, with 8 bases aligning to TRBD1. The CDR3 loop spans 15 amino acids. Looked up from germline, CDR1 is LGHNA and CDR2 is YSLEER. J lost 4 bases, V lost 4 bases, and 8 bases had no gene match. CDR3 DNA: TGCGCCAGCAGCCGCCTACAGGGGGGGGGCACTGAAGCTTTCTTT. Its translation is CASSRLQGGGTEAFF.

The chain carries TRBV7-9 and TRBJ2-1, with D unresolved. V was trimmed by 2 bases and J by 5 bases, leaving 19 bases between them. Germline values: CDR1 SEHNR, CDR2 FQNEAQ (reference sequence). The CDR3 has 17 amino acids. CDR3 residues: CASSLNYVWALNNEQFF. DNA for the CDR3: TGTGCCAGCAGCTTAAATTACGTCTGGGCCCTAAACAATGAGCAGTTCTTC.

This clone turned up a few times. J is TRBJ1-4 and V is TRBV6-1; maybe TRBD1 (5 bases). The germline gives CDR1 MNHNS, CDR2 SASEGT. This CDR3 spans 15 amino acids. The ends were cut back, 4 bases at V and 8 bases at J, with 17 bases in the middle. The CDR3 nucleotides read TGTGCCAGCAGTGTAGGGGCTTCCTACGGGGAAAAACTGTTTTTT. Translation: CASSVGASYGEKLFF.

The chain uses TRBV4-1 and TRBJ2-7; 7 nucleotides match TRBD1. Germline V gene data show CDR1 as MGHRA and CDR2 as YSYEKL. CDR3 size: 16 residues. Trimming took 0 bases from V and 2 from J; bases not matched to a gene: 7. The CDR3 protein is CASSQDPDRVTYEQYF. The CDR3, as DNA: TGCGCCAGCAGCCAAGATCCAGACAGGGTCACCTACGAGCAGTACTTC.

A note on this clone: In the same sample, other DNA sequences code for this CDR3. The chain recombines TRBV29-1 with TRBJ1-1, with TRBD1 matching over 7 bases. V was clipped by 5 bases and J by 2 bases; unmatched bases: 5. Per germline, CDR1 SQVTM and CDR2 ANQGSEA. This CDR3 has 13 residues. CDR3 DNA: TGCAGCGTTCGGACAGGCGGTAACACTGAAGCTTTCTTT. It is translated as CSVRTGGNTEAFF.

The rearrangement links TRBV7-3 to TRBJ1-1, with 8 bases aligning to TRBD1. The V gene's germline CDR1 is SGHTA and CDR2 FQGTGA. This CDR3 has 13 residues. Trimming removed 5 bases from V and 13 bases from J; junction bases left unmatched: 12. CDR3 loop: CASSRPGTGRVFF. As DNA, the CDR3 is TGTGCCAGCAGCCGTCCGGGGACAGGTCGAGTTTTCTTT.

This rearrangement joins TRBV11-3 to TRBJ2-7, with TRBD2 identical over 10 bases. The CDR3 has 17 residues. CDR1 SGHNT and CDR2 YENEEA come from the germline V gene. J lost 7 bases, V lost 4 bases, and 16 bases had no gene match. This CDR3 is CASSSIAGGPKLVEQYF. DNA for the CDR3: TGTGCCAGCAGCTCAATAGCGGGAGGCCCGAAACTGGTAGAGCAGTACTTC.

This chain connects TRBV4-2 to TRBJ2-7; D might be TRBD2 (6 bases). Germline assignment: CDR1 LGHNA and CDR2 YNFKEQ. The CDR3 has 15 amino acids. Trimming took 4 bases from V and 0 from J, leaving 13 bases between them. CDR3: CASSRERVSSYEQYF. As DNA, the CDR3 is TGTGCCAGCAGCCGCGAGCGGGTGAGCTCCTACGAGCAGTACTTC.

The V and J genes are TRBV4-1 and TRBJ2-2; D ambiguous. V was pared by 0 bases and J by 6 bases, with 8 bases between. The CDR3 extends over 14 amino acids. Germline V gene sequence: CDR1 MGHRA, CDR2 YSYEKL. The CDR3 DNA reads as TGCGCCAGCAGCCAAGATCGAAGCGCCGGGGAGCTGTTTTTT. This gives the protein CASSQDRSAGELFF.

This sequence joins TRBV7-7 and TRBJ2-1, with 12 bases identical to TRBD2. Trimming took 5 bases from V and 9 from J; bases not matched to a gene: 5. CDR1 and CDR2 (germline): SSHAT, FNYEAQ (reference sequence). CDR3 length: 14 amino acids. The CDR3 nucleotides are TGTGCCAGCAGCGCTAGCGGGGGGGCCGCTGAGCAGTTCTTC. Protein sequence: CASSASGGAAEQFF.

V gene TRBV5-1 combines with J gene TRBJ2-7; TRBD2 aligns across 9 bases. After removal of 4 bases from V and 6 bases from J, the junction contained 11 bases not matched to a gene. There are 15 residues in the CDR3. Germline assignment: CDR1 SGHRS and CDR2 YFSETQ. The CDR3 bases are TGCGCCAGCAGCCGGAGGACTAGCGAGTCCCTCGAGCAGTACTTC. It translates to CASSRRTSESLEQYF.

Points on this clone: The same CDR3 is also encoded by other DNA sequences in this sample. The J gene is TRBJ2-2, the V gene TRBV4-1; 8 bases are shared with TRBD1. V was pared by 4 bases and J by 7 bases, with 20 bases of the junction left unmatched. Germline loops: CDR1 MGHRA, CDR2 YSYEKL. CDR3 length: 19 amino acids. CDR3 coding DNA: TGCGCCAGCAGCCGCGTCGACCCCTCGTTCCAGGGGGCAGACGGGGAGCTGTTTTTT. Encoded protein: CASSRVDPSFQGADGELFF.

The chain employs TRBV28 and TRBJ2-1; 10 bases are a match to TRBD2. With V trimmed by 2 bases and J by 5 bases, 9 bases remained unmatched. The CDR3 sequence is 17 residues long. In germline, CDR1 is MDHEN, CDR2 SYDVKM. The CDR3 loop reads CASSLKLAGALNNEQFF. The CDR3, as DNA: TGTGCCAGCAGTTTAAAGCTAGCGGGAGCCTTAAACAATGAGCAGTTCTTC.

This chain joins TRBV5-1 and TRBJ2-3; 10 nucleotides agree with TRBD1. Looked up from germline, CDR1 is SGHRS and CDR2 is YFSETQ. This CDR3 region has 16 residues. V gave up 3 bases and J gave up 2 bases; unmatched junction bases: 6. The CDR3 sequence: CASSWTGQGDTDTQYF. In nucleotides, the CDR3 is TGCGCCAGCAGCTGGACCGGACAGGGGGACACAGATACGCAGTATTTT.

V is TRBV15 and J is TRBJ1-5; tentatively, D is TRBD1 (5 bases). Between the trimmed V and J ends, which lost 2 bases and 6 bases, there was a span of 8 bases. The CDR3 has 13 amino acids. CDR1 LNHNV and CDR2 YYDKDF come from the germline V gene (reference sequence). CDR3 residues: CATSRQGGQPQHF. The DNA of the CDR3 is TGTGCCACCAGCAGACAGGGCGGTCAGCCCCAGCATTTT.

The V and J genes are TRBV5-1 and TRBJ2-1, with a tentative D call TRBD2 (5 bases). Germline assignment: CDR1 SGHRS and CDR2 YFSETQ. The CDR3 consists of 14 residues. Deletions cut 3 bases from V and 0 bases from J, with 7 bases between. The CDR3 sequence: CASSYGSSYNEQFF. The DNA for the CDR3 is TGCGCCAGCAGCTATGGGAGCTCCTACAATGAGCAGTTCTTC.

The rearrangement joins TRBV7-2 to TRBJ2-1, with 7 bases fitting TRBD1. V lost 5 bases to trimming and J lost 1 base; unmatched junction nucleotides: 2. The V gene's germline CDR1 is SGHTA and CDR2 FQGNSA. The CDR3 extends over 14 amino acids. DNA for the CDR3: TGTGCCAGCAGCAGGGGGCCATCCTACAATGAGCAGTTCTTC. Its protein is CASSRGPSYNEQFF.

The V and J genes are TRBV7-2 and TRBJ1-2; 7 bases match TRBD1. Trimming at V came to 5 bases and at J to 5 bases, leaving 11 bases not matched to a gene. This CDR3 region has 15 residues. Germline lookup yields CDR1 SGHTA and CDR2 FQGNSA. As DNA, the CDR3 is TGTGCCAGCAGCATTACGGGACAGATGATTTATGGCTACACCTTC. Translated, it gives CASSITGQMIYGYTF.

The CDR3 sequence is CASSPTGLAKYEQYF. Here the CDR3 DNA reads TGTGCCAGCTCACCAACGGGACTAGCCAAATACGAGCAGTACTTC. The chain is built from TRBV18 and TRBJ2-7; TRBD2 agrees at 9 bases. V was clipped by 2 bases and J by 4 bases; unmatched bases: 6. There are 15 residues in the CDR3. Germline V lookup: CDR1 KGHSH, CDR2 LQKENI.

This clone came up once. The chain couples TRBV5-1 to TRBJ1-1; D uncertain. The length of the CDR3 is 13 residues. Trimming took off 7 bases at V and 4 bases at J, with 14 bases between the two ends. Germline CDR1 and CDR2: SGHRS and YFSETQ. The CDR3 loop is CASAPNTATEAFF. DNA for the CDR3: TGCGCCAGCGCCCCCAATACAGCCACTGAAGCTTTCTTT.

V is TRBV19 and J is TRBJ1-1; TRBD1 matches at 9 bases. In germline, CDR1 is LNHDA, CDR2 SQIVND (reference sequence). The junction had 7 bases not matched to a gene; V was cut back by 4 bases and J by 4 bases. The CDR3 has 15 residues. CDR3 DNA: TGTGCCAGTAGTACCCCGGGACAGGGATTCACTGAAGCTTTCTTT. This encodes CASSTPGQGFTEAFF. Looking up the rest from reference TRBV19 and TRBJ1-1 gives the full variable domain: DGGITQSPKYLFRKEGQNVTLSCEQNLNHDAMYWYRQDPGQGLRLIYYSQIVNDFQKGDIAEGYSVSREKKESFPLTVTSAQKNPTAFYLCASSTPGQGFTEAFFGQGTRLTVV.

This rearrangement joins TRBV9 to TRBJ1-1; D may be TRBD1 (5 bases). The CDR3 is 15 amino acids. Looked up from germline, CDR1 is SGDLS and CDR2 is YYNGEE. The germline V and J ends were trimmed by 0 bases and 2 bases, with 11 bases remaining between them. The CDR3 bases are TGTGCCAGCAGCGTAGTCAGGGCTCTCAACACTGAAGCTTTCTTT. It codes for CASSVVRALNTEAFF.

The chain links TRBV7-2 to TRBJ2-5, with 14 bases matching TRBD2. This CDR3 region has 16 residues. J lost 7 bases, V lost 5 bases, and 9 bases had no gene match. Germline V gene lookup returns CDR1 SGHTA and CDR2 FQGNSA. CDR3 nucleotide sequence: TGTGCCAGCAGCACTGGGACTAGCGGGGGACAGGGGACCCAGTACTTC. Protein: CASSTGTSGGQGTQYF.

The V gene is TRBV5-5, the J gene TRBJ2-5; the match to TRBD2 covers 11 bases. The CDR3 is 15 residues long. CDR1 is SGHKS and CDR2 is YYEKEE in the germline V gene (reference sequence). The J segment lost 2 bases and the V segment lost 4 bases, leaving 4 bases of the junction unmatched. The CDR3 region is CASSTRTSGQETQYF. The CDR3 bases are TGTGCCAGCAGCACGCGGACTAGCGGGCAAGAGACCCAGTACTTC.

The chain employs TRBV7-3 and TRBJ2-2; 8 positions match TRBD1. The junction had 0 bases not matched to a gene; V was cut back by 2 bases and J by 1 base. The CDR3 has 15 amino acids. In germline, CDR1 is SGHTA, CDR2 FQGTGA. CDR3 sequence: CASSLGQGNTGELFF. The CDR3 coding sequence is TGTGCCAGCAGCTTAGGACAGGGGAACACCGGGGAGCTGTTTTTT.

J is TRBJ2-2 and V is TRBV2; TRBD2 agrees at 11 bases. The CDR3 contains 18 residues. The germline CDR1 and CDR2 sequences are SNHLY and FYNNEI. The V and J ends lost 6 bases and 0 bases, in that order; junction bases with no gene match: 9. The CDR3 DNA sequence: TGTGCCAGCAGGACGGCTAGCGGGAGGCTCGCGAACACCGGGGAGCTGTTTTTT. Protein: CASRTASGRLANTGELFF.

CDR3 sequence (DNA): TGTGCCAGCAGACGAGCGGGATTGGGTACAGATACGCAGTATTTT. This codes for CASRRAGLGTDTQYF. V is TRBV7-2 and J is TRBJ2-3; 7 nucleotides agree with TRBD2. The CDR3 totals 15 residues. J gave up 3 bases and V 6 bases, and 9 bases lay outside the gene matches. Germline V gene data show CDR1 as SGHTA and CDR2 as FQGNSA.